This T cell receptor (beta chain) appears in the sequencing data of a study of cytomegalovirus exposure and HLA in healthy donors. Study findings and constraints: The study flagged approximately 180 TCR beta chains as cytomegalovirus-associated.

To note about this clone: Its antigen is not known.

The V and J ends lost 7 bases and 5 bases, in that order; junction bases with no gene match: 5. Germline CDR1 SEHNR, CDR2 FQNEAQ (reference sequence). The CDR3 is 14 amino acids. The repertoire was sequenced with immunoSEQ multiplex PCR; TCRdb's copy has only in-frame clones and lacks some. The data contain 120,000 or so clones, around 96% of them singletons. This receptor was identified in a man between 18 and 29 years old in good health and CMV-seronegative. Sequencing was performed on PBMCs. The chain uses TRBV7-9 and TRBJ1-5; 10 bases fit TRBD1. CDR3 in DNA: TGTGCCAGCACCTTGGACAGGGGGGATCAGCCCCAGCATTTT. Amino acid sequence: CASTLDRGDQPQHF.